Listed below are T cell receptor beta chains from one sample, sequenced in a study of blood T cell repertoires in COVID-19. The method was immunoSEQ multiplex PCR; TCRdb's version includes in-frame clones alone and lacks a portion of them. Here the sample spans around 26,000 clones, 70% to 90% being singletons. The specimen sequenced was peripheral blood. Source of these receptors: a woman aged 70 to 79 with COVID-19, enrolled during active disease. CDR3s include the opening cysteine and the closing phenylalanine or tryptophan. D genes are given only for firm matches. Clone size is not always given. Where it is, it says once, few, many or a class for expanded clones.

d_call j_call v_call clone_size cdr3_nt cdr3_aa
TRBD1 TRBJ2-4 TRBV2 - TGTGCCAGCAGTTTACAGGGGGCCAAAAACATTCAGTACTTC CASSLQGAKNIQYF
- TRBJ1-1 TRBV28 - TGTGCCAGCAGTTCGCAGGGGTGGAACACTGAAGCTTTCTTT CASSSQGWNTEAFF
TRBD2 TRBJ2-5 TRBV5-1 - TGCGCCAGCAGCTCAAGCGGGGTGGAAGAGACCCAGTACTTC CASSSSGVEETQYF
TRBD1 TRBJ2-7 TRBV18 medium-sized TGTGCCAGCTCTCTGGGACAGATTTTCTACGAGCAGTACTTC CASSLGQIFYEQYF
TRBD1 TRBJ1-2 TRBV7-3 once TGTGCCAGCAGCTTATCTTTTCGGTGGCAGGGGGACTCTGGCTACACCTTC CASSLSFRWQGDSGYTF
- TRBJ2-1 TRBV7-9 - TGTGCCAGCAGCCCCCGTGGGCGGGTGAGCTCCTACAATGAGCAGTTCTTC CASSPRGRVSSYNEQFF
TRBD1 TRBJ1-4 TRBV5-1 - TGCGCCAGCAGCTTACAGGGGACAGCTAATGAAAAACTGTTTTTT CASSLQGTANEKLFF
TRBD2 TRBJ2-4 TRBV3-1/TRBV3-2 - TGTGCCAGCAGCCCCGGGGCGGCGGGGGTTCAAAACATTCAGTACTTC CASSPGAAGVQNIQYF
- TRBJ1-1 TRBV12-3/TRBV12-4 - TGTGCCAGCAGTAAAAGGAGGGCGGCTTTCTTT CASSKRRAAFF
TRBD1 TRBJ2-2 TRBV5-1 few TGCGCCAGCAGCCCGTGGACAGGGGGCAGTTGGGACACCGGGGAGCTGTTTTTT CASSPWTGGSWDTGELFF
TRBD1 TRBJ1-2 TRBV4-2 - TGTGCCAGCAGCCAAGCAACAGGGGCCCACAACCCTAACTATGGCTACACCTTC CASSQATGAHNPNYGYTF
- TRBJ1-2 TRBV21-1 - TGTGCCACCCCAAGGGGGAAGGCTAACTATGGCTACACCTTC CATPRGKANYGYTF
TRBD1 TRBJ2-2 TRBV6-2/TRBV6-3 once TGTGCCAGCAGTTACCCTAGGACAGGGAACACCGGGGAGCTGTTTTTT CASSYPRTGNTGELFF
- TRBJ1-2 TRBV4-3 - TGCGCCAGCAGCCAGGACGTAGGGATGCAGCGGGATGGCTACACCTTC CASSQDVGMQRDGYTF
- TRBJ1-6 TRBV7-2 - TGTGCCAGCAGCCCCCAGGGTTGGAGCTCCTATAATTCACCCCTCCACTTT CASSPQGWSSYNSPLHF
TRBD1 TRBJ1-4 TRBV4-2 few TGTGCCAGCAGCCAAGATGGCGCCGGGACAGAAAAGGAAAAACTGTTTTTT CASSQDGAGTEKEKLFF
TRBD1 TRBJ2-7 TRBV5-1 - TGCGCCAGCAGCTTAACGGGACAGGGGTACGAGCAGTACTTC CASSLTGQGYEQYF
- TRBJ1-1 TRBV6-2/TRBV6-3 - TGTGCCAGCAGTTGGGCAGGCGAGAACACTGAAGCTTTCTTT CASSWAGENTEAFF
- TRBJ2-3 TRBV9 - TGTGCCAGCAGCGTAGAGCAGGGTGAGGCAGATACGCAGTATTTT CASSVEQGEADTQYF
TRBD1 TRBJ1-6 TRBV5-1 - TGCGCCAGCAGCTTCGACAGGGGGAAATCACCCCTCCACTTT CASSFDRGKSPLHF
- TRBJ1-4 TRBV2 - TGTGCCAGCAGTGAAGGATTTCCGAGTCTGCTGTTTTTT CASSEGFPSLLFF
- TRBJ2-7 TRBV6-5 - TGTGCCAGCAGTTACTCGGAACAGGCTTACTACGAGCAGTACTTC CASSYSEQAYYEQYF
- TRBJ2-7 TRBV7-2 - TGTGCCACAGGAGGGGGGGCAGGCTACGAGCAGTACTTC CATGGGAGYEQYF
TRBD1 TRBJ1-5 TRBV3-1/TRBV3-2 - TGTGCCAGCAGCCGACAGGGCGCTCAGCCCCAGCATTTT CASSRQGAQPQHF
TRBD1 TRBJ1-5 TRBV6-6 - TGTGCCAGCACCCCCGGGACAGTTCAGGATGAGCCCCAGCATTTT CASTPGTVQDEPQHF
- TRBJ2-5 TRBV12-3/TRBV12-4 - TGTGCCAGCAGTTTCGGGACTGGAGAGACCCAGTACTTC CASSFGTGETQYF
TRBD1 TRBJ2-5 TRBV19 - TGTGCCAGTAGTATAGGCACAGGGGTCCGCGAGACCCAGTACTTC CASSIGTGVRETQYF
TRBD2 TRBJ2-1 TRBV29-1 - TGCAGCGGGGGACTAGCGGGAGGGGTTGAGCAGTTCTTC CSGGLAGGVEQFF
- TRBJ1-2 TRBV5-4 - TGTGCCAGCAGATCCTCAGGGGTTAACTATGGCTACACCTTC CASRSSGVNYGYTF
- TRBJ1-2 TRBV3-1/TRBV3-2 - TGTGCCAGCAGCCAAGATGGGGCAGGGATTCGATATGGCTACACCTTC CASSQDGAGIRYGYTF
TRBD1 TRBJ1-1 TRBV6-2/TRBV6-3 - TGTGCCAGCAGTTGGACAGGGGGCGCGTTAGGGAGCACTGAAGCTTTCTTT CASSWTGGALGSTEAFF
TRBD1 TRBJ1-3 TRBV19 - TGTGCCAGTAGTTCCGGCTCGACAGGGCGAGACACCATATATTTT CASSSGSTGRDTIYF
TRBD2 TRBJ2-5 TRBV7-9 - TGTGCCAGCAGCTTAGCTAGCGGGACTGAGACCCAGTACTTC CASSLASGTETQYF
- TRBJ1-5 TRBV6-6 - TGTGCCAGCAGCCCCCAAGGCAGGGCACACCAGCCCCAGCATTTT CASSPQGRAHQPQHF
- TRBJ1-5 TRBV21-1 - TGTGCCAGCAGCATGGGCACTTATAGCAATCAGCCCCAGCATTTT CASSMGTYSNQPQHF
- TRBJ1-2 TRBV18 - TGTGCCAGCTCACTAGAGGTCGCGAACTATGGCTACACCTTC CASSLEVANYGYTF
- TRBJ2-2 TRBV5-1 few TGCGCCAGCAGCTTGGGGGCAGGGGCGGACACCGGGGAGCTGTTTTTT CASSLGAGADTGELFF
TRBD1 TRBJ1-2 TRBV4-1 - TGCGCCAGCAGCCAAGTCACGGGACAGGGCTTCTATGGCTACACCTTC CASSQVTGQGFYGYTF
TRBD1 TRBJ1-5 TRBV27 - TGTGCCAGCAGCGCAGCAGGGGGCGCGGGACAGCCCCAGCATTTT CASSAAGGAGQPQHF
- TRBJ2-1 TRBV5-4 medium-sized TGTGCCAGCAGCTCCTCCGCGGGACGGAAAAGGGAAGGTGAGCAGTTCTTC CASSSSAGRKREGEQFF
- TRBJ1-4 TRBV2 - TGTGCCAGCACACAGCAAAATGAAAAACTGTTTTTT CASTQQNEKLFF
- TRBJ2-1 TRBV5-6 once TGTGCCAGCAGCTTTTCAGGGGGGCCCTACAATGAGCAGTTCTTC CASSFSGGPYNEQFF
TRBD2 TRBJ2-2 TRBV25-1 - TGTGCCAGCAGGGGACCGACGACTAGCGGGAGGGGCACCGGGGAGCTGTTTTTT CASRGPTTSGRGTGELFF
- TRBJ1-1 TRBV5-6 few TGTGCCAGCAGCTGGCGGGGGGGCACTGAAGCTTTCTTT CASSWRGGTEAFF
- TRBJ2-7 TRBV5-4 few TGTGCCAGCAGCGGGGGACAAGCCTACGAGCAGTACTTC CASSGGQAYEQYF
- TRBJ1-1 TRBV11-1 - TGTGCCAGCAGCCCTCTTGACAGGCCGGTTGGGAAAGCTTTCTTT CASSPLDRPVGKAFF
- TRBJ2-1 TRBV19 - TGTGCCAGTAGTATAGGGACAGAGACATACAATGAGCAGTTCTTC CASSIGTETYNEQFF
TRBD1 TRBJ1-5 TRBV20-1 - TGCAGTACAGGGGGAGAGCCCCAGCATTTT CSTGGEPQHF
- TRBJ1-4 TRBV18 - TGTGCCAGCTCAGCAGGTGCAACTAATGAAAAACTGTTTTTT CASSAGATNEKLFF
TRBD1 TRBJ2-1 TRBV24-1 - TGTGCCACCAGTGATACGCGGACAGGGGACAATGAGCAGTTCTTC CATSDTRTGDNEQFF
TRBD2 TRBJ2-7 TRBV5-1 once TGCGCCAGCAGCTTGGGAGGACTAGAGTTCCACGAGCAGTACTTC CASSLGGLEFHEQYF
- TRBJ2-3 TRBV5-1 - TGCGCCAGCAGCACGGACAAACGCACAGATACGCAGTATTTT CASSTDKRTDTQYF
- TRBJ2-1 TRBV18 - TGTGCCAGCTCCATAGCGGAATACAATGAGCAGTTCTTC CASSIAEYNEQFF
TRBD2 TRBJ2-7 TRBV7-2 - TGTGCCAGCAGGCCGGGACTAGCGGGGGGCGGTGAGCAGTACTTC CASRPGLAGGGEQYF
- TRBJ1-5 TRBV19 - TGTGCCAGTAGTATAGGTGGGCAAGCTAGCAATCAGCCCCAGCATTTT CASSIGGQASNQPQHF
- TRBJ1-1 TRBV2 few TGTGCCAGCATGAGGGAGAGAAACACTGAAGCTTTCTTT CASMRERNTEAFF
- TRBJ1-1 TRBV19 - TGTGCCAGTAGTAGGATAACAGGGAACACTGAAGCTTTCTTT CASSRITGNTEAFF
TRBD1 TRBJ1-1 TRBV7-3 - TGTGCCAGCAGCGCCGGACAGGGAAAAACTGAAGCTTTCTTT CASSAGQGKTEAFF
- TRBJ1-5 TRBV6-5 - TGTGCCAGCAGTACAGCGGGCTTCGAGCATTTT CASSTAGFEHF